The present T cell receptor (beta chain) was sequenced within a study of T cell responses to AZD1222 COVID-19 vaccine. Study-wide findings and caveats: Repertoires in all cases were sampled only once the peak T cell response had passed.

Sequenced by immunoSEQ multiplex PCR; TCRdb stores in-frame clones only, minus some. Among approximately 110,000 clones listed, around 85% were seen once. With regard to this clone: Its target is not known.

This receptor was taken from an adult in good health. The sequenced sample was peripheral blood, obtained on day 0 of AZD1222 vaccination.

CDR3 protein: CASSRTGDAGELFF. The CDR3 DNA reads as TGTGCCAGCAGCCGCACAGGGGACGCCGGGGAGCTGTTTTTT. The chain is built from TRBV9 and TRBJ2-2; TRBD1 matches at 7 bases. There are 14 residues in the CDR3. Germline V CDR1 and CDR2: SGDLS, YYNGEE. V shed 4 bases, J shed 6 bases, and the junction held 6 bases outside the gene matches.